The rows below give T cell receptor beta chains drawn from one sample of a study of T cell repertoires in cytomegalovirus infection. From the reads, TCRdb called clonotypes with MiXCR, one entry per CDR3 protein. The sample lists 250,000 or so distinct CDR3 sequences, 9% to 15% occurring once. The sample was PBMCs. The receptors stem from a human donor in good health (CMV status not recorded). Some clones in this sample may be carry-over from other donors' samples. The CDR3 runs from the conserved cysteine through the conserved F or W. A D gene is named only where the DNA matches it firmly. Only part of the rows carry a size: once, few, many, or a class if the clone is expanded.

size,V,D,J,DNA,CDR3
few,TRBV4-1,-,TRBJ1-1,TGCGCCAGCAGCCAACAGGTCGCGGGGGCCTCAAGTTTTTGGGACACTGAAGCTTTCTTT,CASSQQVAGASSFWDTEAFF
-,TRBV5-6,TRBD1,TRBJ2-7,TGTGCCAGCAGCTTGGGGGCCGGGACAGCGTTGTCCGAGCAGTACTTC,CASSLGAGTALSEQYF
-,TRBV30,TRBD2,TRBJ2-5,TGTGCCTTGGTAGCGGGTAGGGATGAGACCCAGTACTTC,CALVAGRDETQYF
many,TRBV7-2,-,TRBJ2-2,TGTGCCAGCACCGGCAGCGGGAACACCGGGGAGCTGTTTTTT,CASTGSGNTGELFF
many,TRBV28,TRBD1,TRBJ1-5,TGTGCCAGCAGTCCCACGGGACAGGGTAGCCAGCCCCAGCATTTT,CASSPTGQGSQPQHF
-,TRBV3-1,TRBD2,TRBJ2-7,TGTGCCAGCAGCCAAGGTAGCGGGGGCCACTACGAGCAGTACTTC,CASSQGSGGHYEQYF
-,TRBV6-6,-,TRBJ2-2,TGTGCCAGCAGTAATCCTACAGGGTCCGCGAACACCGGGGAGCTGTTTTTT,CASSNPTGSANTGELFF
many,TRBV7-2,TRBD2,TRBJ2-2,TGTGCCAGCAGCTTAAGGACTAGCGGGGCCCGGGAGCTGTTTTTT,CASSLRTSGARELFF
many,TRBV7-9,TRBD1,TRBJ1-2,TGTGCCAGCAGCTTATATCCGGACAGGGGGCGGCATGGCTACACCTTC,CASSLYPDRGRHGYTF
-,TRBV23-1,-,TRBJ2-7,TGCGCCAGCAGTCAACCTGGACAGAGCTCCTACGAGCAGTACTTC,CASSQPGQSSYEQYF
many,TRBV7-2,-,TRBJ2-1,TGTGCCAGCACCCTTTTCCGGGGATCCTACAATGAGCAGTTCTTC,CASTLFRGSYNEQFF
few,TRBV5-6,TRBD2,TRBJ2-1,TGTGCCAGCAGCTCCGGGACTAGCGGGAGGGCCCGGGGGAATGAGCAGTTCTTC,CASSSGTSGRARGNEQFF
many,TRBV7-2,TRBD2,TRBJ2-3,TGTGCCAGCAGCTTCTTGCGGGGGGGCACAGATACGCAGTATTTT,CASSFLRGGTDTQYF
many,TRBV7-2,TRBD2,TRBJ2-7,TGTGCCAGCAGCTTAAGGACTAGCGGGTCCTACGAGCAGTACTTC,CASSLRTSGSYEQYF
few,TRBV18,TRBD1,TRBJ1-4,TGTGCCAGCTCACCCGGACAGGCCGCCGTTCAGGAAAAACTGTTTTTT,CASSPGQAAVQEKLFF
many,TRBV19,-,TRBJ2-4,TGTGCCAGTATGCGGACAGATGTAGCCAAAAACATTCAGTACTTC,CASMRTDVAKNIQYF
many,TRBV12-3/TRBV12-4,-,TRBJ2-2,TGTGCCAGCAGTTTAATGGCAGCCGCGAACACCGGGGAGCTGTTTTTT,CASSLMAAANTGELFF
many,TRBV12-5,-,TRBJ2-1,TGTGCTAGTGGTCCTACTAGCTCCAGCTCCTACAATGAGCAGTTCTTC,CASGPTSSSSYNEQFF
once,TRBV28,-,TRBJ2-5,TGTGCCAGCAGCCGAACCGGGACAAAGGAGACCCAGTACTTC,CASSRTGTKETQYF
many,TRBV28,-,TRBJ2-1,TGTGCCAGCAGGAGGGGGGGTTACAGGGACTCCTACAATGAGCAGTTCTTC,CASRRGGYRDSYNEQFF
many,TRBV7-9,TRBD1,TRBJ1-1,TGTGCCAGCAGCTTCGGACAGGGCTACACTGAAGCTTTCTTT,CASSFGQGYTEAFF
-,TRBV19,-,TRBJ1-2,TGTGCCAGTAGTCCGCCCAGTAACTATAGCTACACCTTC,CASSPPSNYSYTF
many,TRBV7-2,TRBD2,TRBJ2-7,TGTGCCAGCAGCTTAGTGGCGGGGGGATTCGACGAGCAGTACTTC,CASSLVAGGFDEQYF
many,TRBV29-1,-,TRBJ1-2,TGCAGCGTTCTCTCGGACCCAGCAAGCGGCTACACCTTC,CSVLSDPASGYTF
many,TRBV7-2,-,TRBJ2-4,TGTGCCAGCAGTCGGGGATCGAGAGAAAACATTCAGTACTTC,CASSRGSRENIQYF
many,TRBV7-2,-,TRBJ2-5,TGTGCCAGCAGCTTACAGTATCAAGAGACCCAGTACTTC,CASSLQYQETQYF
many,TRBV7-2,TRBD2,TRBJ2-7,TGTGCCAGCAGCTTAACTAGCGGGGGGAGCTCCTACGAGCAGTACTTC,CASSLTSGGSSYEQYF
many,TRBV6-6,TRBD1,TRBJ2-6,TGTGCCAGCAGAGGACAGGCCTTAGGCTCTGGGGCCAACGTCCTGACTTTC,CASRGQALGSGANVLTF
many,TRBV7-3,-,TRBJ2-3,TGTGCCAGCAGCTTAGGTATCGCCTCCGATACGCAGTATTTT,CASSLGIASDTQYF
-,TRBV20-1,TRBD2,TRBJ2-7,TGCAGTGCTAGAGGAATGACTAGCGGGAGCTCCTACGAGCAGTACTTC,CSARGMTSGSSYEQYF
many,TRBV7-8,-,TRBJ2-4,TGTGCCAGCAGCTCAGCACGCTCGGGGGAGCCCAAAAACATTCAGTACTTC,CASSSARSGEPKNIQYF
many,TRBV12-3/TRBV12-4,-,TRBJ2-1,TGTGCCAGCAGTTTGAGTAGCGCGACCTACAATGAGCAGTTCTTC,CASSLSSATYNEQFF